The present T cell receptor beta chain was sequenced within a study of shared clonotypes between healthy human individuals. At the level of the study: CD4 naive cells filled three plates per donor, CD4 memory three, CD8 naive two and CD8 memory one. Study conclusions and caveats: A handful of donors held around 5% of naive CD4 clonotypes in common.

V was clipped by 5 bases and J by 5 bases; unmatched bases: 18. CDR1 is MNHEY, CDR2 SMNVEV, per germline (reference sequence). The CDR3 loop spans 18 amino acids. As defined, naive CD8 cells were CD45RO-negative and positively selected for CCR7, with terminally differentiated effector memory CD45RA+ cells excluded. In the case of this clone: Its cognate antigen is unknown.

Only in-frame clones appear in the TCRdb table, and some are missing; sequencing was by immunoSEQ multiplex PCR. The sample holds about 2 million clones; about 95% are singletons and the top ten take approximately 1.2%. The chain has TRBV27 and TRBJ2-1; 7 bases align to TRBD1. The sample taken for sequencing was naive CD8+ T cells sorted from blood. The clonotype originates from a man younger than 35 in good health. This CDR3 reads CASSPLRTGYGQNNEQFF. The CDR3 region has the DNA TGTGCCAGCAGTCCCTTGCGGACAGGTTACGGACAAAACAATGAGCAGTTCTTC.